This is a list of T cell receptor beta chains from one sample in a study of TIL therapy for anti-PD-1-resistant metastatic lung cancer. Libraries were prepared by immunoSEQ multiplex PCR; TCRdb keeps only in-frame clonotypes and omits some of them. The sample records some 12,000 clones, less than 75% being singletons. The specimen was tumor tissue, collected at baseline. The receptor set was obtained from a person aged 25-80 years with non-small cell lung cancer. CDR3s include the opening cysteine and the closing phenylalanine or tryptophan. The D gene is left open where the match is weak. Size values are once, few and many counts, or a class for expanded clones, and some rows have none.

D gene	V gene	J gene	clone size	CDR3 DNA	CDR3 protein
.	TRBV6-6	TRBJ1-1	.	TGTGCCAGCAGTTACCCCCCCACTGAAGCTTTCTTT	CASSYPPTEAFF
TRBD1	TRBV28	TRBJ1-3	few	TGTGCCAGCAAAAGGACAGGGGGCGCGGGAAACACCATATATTTT	CASKRTGGAGNTIYF
.	TRBV27	TRBJ1-1	few	TGTGCCAGCAGTTCAATACAGGGTTACACTGAAGCTTTCTTT	CASSSIQGYTEAFF
TRBD1	TRBV12-5	TRBJ1-4	.	TGTGCTAGTGCCTTCCAGGGGGCTCCTCGCGAAAAACTGTTTTTT	CASAFQGAPREKLFF
TRBD1	TRBV5-5	TRBJ1-6	.	TGTGCCAGCAGCCCTGGACAGGGAGGTAATTCACCCCTCCACTTT	CASSPGQGGNSPLHF
.	TRBV14	TRBJ1-6	.	TGTGCCAGCAGCCAAGGGGGACACCGACCCCTCCACTTT	CASSQGGHRPLHF
.	TRBV27	TRBJ2-1	.	TGTGCCAGCAGTTTAGGAGGGGGGGCGTTTGAGCAGTTCTTC	CASSLGGGAFEQFF
.	TRBV20-1	TRBJ2-7	.	TGCAGGATAGCAGGGGACTACGAGCAGTACTTC	CRIAGDYEQYF
.	TRBV12-3/TRBV12-4	TRBJ1-6	.	TGTGCCAGCAGTCAAACAGGGTTCCTCCTCCTCTTT	CASSQTGFLLLF
TRBD2	TRBV6-2/TRBV6-3	TRBJ2-1	.	TGTGCCAGCAGCCCCGGACTAGCGGGGCGGGTTTACAATGAGCAGTTCTTC	CASSPGLAGRVYNEQFF
TRBD1	TRBV7-9	TRBJ2-7	.	TGTGCCAGCAGCCGCGGACAGGGGAGCTCCTACGAGCAGTACTTC	CASSRGQGSSYEQYF
TRBD1	TRBV7-6	TRBJ2-3	.	TGTGCCAGCAGCTTAAGCGGACAGGGATGGACAGATACGCAGTATTTT	CASSLSGQGWTDTQYF
.	TRBV19	TRBJ1-2	.	TGTGCCAGTAGTCTCGAGGGGAGGACAGATGGCTACACCTTC	CASSLEGRTDGYTF
.	TRBV19	TRBJ2-7	.	TGTGCCAGTAGTCCGGGGACTTTGGGCTACGAGCAGTACTTC	CASSPGTLGYEQYF
TRBD1	TRBV5-6	TRBJ2-5	.	TGTGCCAGCAGCAGGGGACAGGTCGGGGAGACCCAGTACTTC	CASSRGQVGETQYF
TRBD2	TRBV5-1	TRBJ2-3	.	TGCGCCAGCTACTCGGGGGGGGCGCGTACGCAGTATTTT	CASYSGGARTQYF
TRBD1	TRBV9	TRBJ1-2	.	TGTGCCAGCAGCCCACAGGGGGGGCCCTATGGCTACACCTTC	CASSPQGGPYGYTF
.	TRBV28	TRBJ1-3	few	TGTGCCAGCAGTCCCGCGGGTACCGGAAACACCATATATTTT	CASSPAGTGNTIYF
.	TRBV5-1	TRBJ2-7	.	TGCGCCAGCAGCTCCAGGGGTGTCGACGAGCAGTACTTC	CASSSRGVDEQYF
TRBD1	TRBV6-5	TRBJ1-2	.	TGTGCCAGCAGGCCGACAGGGTACGGCTACACCTTC	CASRPTGYGYTF
.	TRBV27	TRBJ1-2	.	TGTGCCAGCAGTTCTCGAGGGGAGGTTGTCGGAGGCTACACCTTC	CASSSRGEVVGGYTF
TRBD2	TRBV19	TRBJ2-1	.	TGTGCCAGTAGTTTTGTAGCGGGAACCAATGAGCAGTTCTTC	CASSFVAGTNEQFF
TRBD1	TRBV6-1	TRBJ1-2	.	TGTGCCAGCAGTGATAACTACAGGGGGGTATATGGCTACACCTTC	CASSDNYRGVYGYTF
.	TRBV7-9	TRBJ1-1	.	TGTGCCAGCAGCCTTACCTTCTACAGCACTGAAGCTTTCTTT	CASSLTFYSTEAFF
TRBD1	TRBV6-6	TRBJ2-1	.	TGTGCCAGCAGAGGACAGGGGAAATTTAATGAGCAGTTCTTC	CASRGQGKFNEQFF
.	TRBV2	TRBJ2-2	few	TGTGCCAGCAGTGACGGTTCGAGCAGGTGGGCCGGGGAGCTGTTTTTT	CASSDGSSRWAGELFF
TRBD1	TRBV10-3	TRBJ2-7	.	TGTGCCATCAGTGACTGGACAGGGATTGTCGAGCAGTACTTC	CAISDWTGIVEQYF
.	TRBV18	TRBJ2-5	.	TGTGCCAGCTCACGCATGGGGCAGGAGACCCAGTACTTC	CASSRMGQETQYF
.	TRBV18	TRBJ1-6	few	TGTGCCAGCTCACCACAGGTCGATTCACCCCTCCACTTT	CASSPQVDSPLHF
TRBD1	TRBV28	TRBJ1-2	.	TGTGCCAGCAGTTTCCGGACAGGGGGTCTGTATGGCTACACCTTC	CASSFRTGGLYGYTF
TRBD2	TRBV27	TRBJ2-5	medium-sized	TGTGCCAGCAGTCCCCGGGCTAGCGGAGCCCCAAGGACCCAGTACTTC	CASSPRASGAPRTQYF
.	TRBV6-6	TRBJ1-1	.	TGTGCCAGCAGTGGGGGGGGCCTGGGGGACACTGAAGCTTTCTTT	CASSGGGLGDTEAFF
.	TRBV29-1	TRBJ2-1	.	TGCAGCGTTAAAGGAGGGGAGGTGAATGAGCAGTTCTTC	CSVKGGEVNEQFF
.	TRBV6-5	TRBJ1-5	.	TGTGCCAGCACAGTAACAGCAGATAGCAATCAGCCCCAGCATTTT	CASTVTADSNQPQHF
.	TRBV27	TRBJ1-1	.	TGTGCCAGCAGCAGGGGTTTTGAAGCTTTCTTT	CASSRGFEAFF
.	TRBV28	TRBJ1-2	medium-sized	TGTGCCAGCGCGGGGAGGAATAACTATGGCTACACCTTC	CASAGRNNYGYTF
.	TRBV12-3/TRBV12-4	TRBJ1-2	.	TGTGCCAGCAGCCTCGGACAGCGCTATGGCTACACCTTC	CASSLGQRYGYTF
.	TRBV5-6	TRBJ2-3	once	TGTGCCAGCAGCTTGGTCGGTTTCACAGATACGCAGTATTTT	CASSLVGFTDTQYF